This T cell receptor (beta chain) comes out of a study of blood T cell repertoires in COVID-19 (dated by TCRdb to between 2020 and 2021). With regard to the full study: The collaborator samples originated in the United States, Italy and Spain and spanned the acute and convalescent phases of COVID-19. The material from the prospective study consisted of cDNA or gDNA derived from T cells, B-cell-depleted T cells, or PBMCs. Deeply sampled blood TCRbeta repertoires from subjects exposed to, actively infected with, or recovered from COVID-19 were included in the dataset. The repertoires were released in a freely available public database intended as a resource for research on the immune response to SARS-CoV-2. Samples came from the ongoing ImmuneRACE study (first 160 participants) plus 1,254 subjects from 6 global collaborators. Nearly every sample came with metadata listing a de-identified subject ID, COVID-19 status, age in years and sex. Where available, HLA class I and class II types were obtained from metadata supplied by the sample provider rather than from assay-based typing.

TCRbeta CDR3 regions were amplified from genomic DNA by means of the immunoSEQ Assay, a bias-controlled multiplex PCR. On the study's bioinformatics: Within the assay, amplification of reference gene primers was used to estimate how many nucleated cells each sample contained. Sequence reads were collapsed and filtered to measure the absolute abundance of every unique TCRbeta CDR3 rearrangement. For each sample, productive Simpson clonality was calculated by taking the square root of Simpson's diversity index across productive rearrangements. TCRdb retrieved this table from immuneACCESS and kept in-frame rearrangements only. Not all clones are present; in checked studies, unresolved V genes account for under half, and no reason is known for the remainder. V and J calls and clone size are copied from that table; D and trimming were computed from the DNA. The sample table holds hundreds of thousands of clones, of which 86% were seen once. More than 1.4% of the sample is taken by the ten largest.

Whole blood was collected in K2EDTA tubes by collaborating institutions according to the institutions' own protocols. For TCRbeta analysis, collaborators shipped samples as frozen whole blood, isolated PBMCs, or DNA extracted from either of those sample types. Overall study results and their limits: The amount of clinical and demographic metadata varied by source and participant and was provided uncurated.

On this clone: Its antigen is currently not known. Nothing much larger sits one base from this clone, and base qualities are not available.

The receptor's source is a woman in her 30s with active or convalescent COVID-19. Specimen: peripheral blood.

The nucleotide sequence is TGCGCCAGCAGTGAGACAGCGGGTAATGAAAAACTGTTTTTT. Translated, it reads CASSETAGNEKLFF. The sequence joins TRBV10-2 to TRBJ1-4, with an unclear D gene assignment. The CDR3 contains 14 residues, cysteine and phenylalanine counted. The DNA shown is the 42-base CDR3, in frame from base 1. V is shortened by 2 bases, J by 4 bases, and the region joining them spans 8 bases. The germline V gene specifies WSHSY as CDR1 and SAAADI as CDR2.